This T cell receptor beta chain appears in the sequencing data of a study of blood T cell repertoires in COVID-19. Study-level information: Researchers got acute and convalescent COVID-19 samples from the United States, Italy and Spain.

J lost 6 bases, V lost 2 bases, and 11 bases had no gene match. The germline V gene encodes CDR1 SGHVS and CDR2 FQNEAQ. This CDR3 is 18 amino acids long. TCRdb keeps only in-frame clones here, not all; method: immunoSEQ multiplex PCR. The data contain 150,000 to 200,000 clones, roughly 82% of them singletons. The sequenced sample consisted of peripheral blood. The chain recombines TRBV7-8 with TRBJ2-1, with 12 bases aligning to TRBD2. This receptor was taken from a woman in her thirties with acute or convalescent COVID-19. The CDR3 loop is CASSLPRRLAGVRNEQFF. The CDR3 DNA reads as TGTGCCAGCAGCTTACCTAGAAGACTAGCGGGAGTTCGCAATGAGCAGTTCTTC. Drawing the rest from reference TRBV7-8 and TRBJ2-1, the complete variable domain is GAGVSQSPRYKVAKRGQDVALRCDPISGHVSLFWYQQALGQGPEFLTYFQNEAQLDKSGLPSDRFFAERPEGSVSTLKIQRTQQEDSAVYLCASSLPRRLAGVRNEQFFGPGTRLTVL.